This T cell receptor beta chain was identified in a study of long-term antiretroviral therapy in people with HIV. Note on this clone: Its specificity is not known.

Survey-level resolution applied to immunoSEQ assay v3.0. For every sample, sequencing targeted 40,000-50,000 T-cell genomes. The repertoire was sequenced with immunoSEQ multiplex PCR; TCRdb's copy has only in-frame clones and lacks some. Of almost 30,000 clones in the sample, over 80% were seen once. Study conclusions and caveats: HIV repertoires had narrower CDR3 length ranges than controls.

Samples held 1-10 million cryopreserved PBMC before DNA extraction. This clonotype originated in a man aged 50 or older with HIV. Source: unsorted PBMCs, taken 3.2 years before starting antiretroviral therapy.

The CDR3: CASSLSGSREGGTDTQYF. The CDR3 coding sequence is TGCGCCAGCAGCTTGTCGGGGTCGAGGGAGGGTGGCACAGATACGCAGTATTTT. The chain employs TRBV5-1 and TRBJ2-3; TRBD2 matches at 7 bases. CDR3 length: 18 residues. V shed 1 base, J shed 1 base, and the junction held 12 bases outside the gene matches. Germline values: CDR1 SGHRS, CDR2 YFSETQ.